These 22 T cell receptor beta chains were all obtained from the same sample, sequenced in a study of blood T cells in healthy people across ages. Combining a sample-barcoded 5' primer with a J-beta primer mix, a second PCR ran for roughly 6 to 12 cycles. TCRdb re-called the 5' RACE reads through MiXCR, storing one row per CDR3 protein. The sample includes 2 million or so distinct CDR3 sequences, 40% to 55% of them seen just once. The sequenced sample was blood. The receptors come from a woman between 40 and 50 years old in good health.

CDR3 coding DNA: TGTGCCATCAGTGAGTGGGGACAGGGGAACACTGAAGCTTTCTTT. This gives the protein CAISEWGQGNTEAFF. The V call is TRBV10-3, the J call TRBJ1-1, with 9 bases fitting TRBD1. The CDR3 is 15 amino acids. The germline gives CDR1 ENHRY, CDR2 SYGVKD. The ends lost 1 base at V and 1 base at J; junction bases unmatched: 1.

The genes are TRBV27 and TRBJ2-7, with 10 bases fitting TRBD1. The CDR3 loop spans 15 amino acids. V shed 6 bases, J shed 3 bases, and the junction held 8 bases outside the gene matches. CDR1 and CDR2 from the germline V gene are MNHEY and SMNVEV (reference sequence). Here the CDR3 reads CASRPTGGAGYEQYF. The CDR3 DNA reads TGTGCCAGCAGGCCGACAGGGGGCGCAGGCTACGAGCAGTACTTC.

This clonotype was counted a single time. The chain is built from TRBV6-5 and TRBJ2-7; perhaps TRBD2 as D (5 bases). The CDR3 is 17 amino acids. Germline V CDR1 and CDR2: MNHEY, SVGAGI. The ends were cut back, 0 bases at V and 4 bases at J, with 19 bases in the middle. CDR3 region: CASSYSMGSGAVYEQYF. The CDR3 nucleotides are TGTGCCAGCAGTTACTCGATGGGCTCAGGAGCGGTTTACGAGCAGTACTTC.

This clonotype was seen more than once but under ten times. This sequence joins TRBV9 and TRBJ2-3; a possible D gene is TRBD2 (6 bases). Trimming took off 0 bases at V and 2 bases at J, with 13 bases between the two ends. The CDR3 sequence is 16 residues long. Per the germline V gene, CDR1 is SGDLS and CDR2 is YYNGEE. The chain's CDR3 is CASSVAGELNTDTQYF. The CDR3 DNA sequence: TGTGCCAGCAGCGTAGCGGGGGAACTCAACACAGATACGCAGTATTTT.

The chain links TRBV7-9 to TRBJ2-5; the match to TRBD1 covers 8 bases. In germline, CDR1 is SEHNR, CDR2 FQNEAQ (reference sequence). This CDR3 is built from 15 residues. With 3 bases clipped from V and 3 bases from J, the junction kept 6 bases outside the gene matches. The CDR3 sequence: CASSFSPGQEETQYF. In nucleotides, the CDR3 is TGTGCCAGCAGCTTCTCGCCGGGACAGGAAGAGACCCAGTACTTC.

This chain links TRBV6-5 with TRBJ1-6; D unclear. This CDR3 has 15 amino acids. Looked up from germline, CDR1 is MNHEY and CDR2 is SVGAGI. Trimming took 5 bases from V and 7 from J, leaving 15 bases between them. The CDR3 nucleotides read TGTGCCAGCAGTCCCGCCGGGCAGGCAAATTCACCCCTCCACTTT. Residues: CASSPAGQANSPLHF.

This clonotype appeared a few times. In DNA form, the CDR3 reads TGTGCCATCAGTGAGTCGAGAGCTGGGGGTGAGCAGTACTTC. The encoded protein is CAISESRAGGEQYF. V and J are TRBV10-3 and TRBJ2-7; tentatively, D is TRBD1 or TRBD2 (5 bases each). The CDR3 is 14 residues long. V dropped 0 bases and J dropped 7 bases, with 13 bases sitting between them. Germline V gene sequence: CDR1 ENHRY, CDR2 SYGVKD.

The chain uses TRBV9 and TRBJ2-3; D not certain. Germline CDR1 and CDR2: SGDLS and YYNGEE. The V and J ends lost 0 bases and 5 bases respectively, with 16 bases between them. This CDR3 is 16 amino acids long. CDR3 protein: CASSVGGLGPLDTQYF. Here the CDR3 DNA reads TGTGCCAGCAGCGTAGGCGGTCTAGGACCCTTAGATACGCAGTATTTT.

The CDR3 loop reads CASLAHEQFF. CDR3 bases: TGTGCCAGCCTCGCGCATGAGCAGTTCTTC. This sequence joins TRBV7-9 and TRBJ2-1; the D is unclear. Germline-derived CDR1 and CDR2 are SEHNR and FQNEAQ (reference sequence). V lost 8 bases and J lost 8, with 7 bases in between. The CDR3 is made up of 10 amino acids. Using reference TRBV7-9 and TRBJ2-1 for the parts outside the CDR3, the full variable domain is DTGVSQNPRHKITKRGQNVTFRCDPISEHNRLYWYRQTLGQGPEFLTYFQNEAQLEKSRLLSDRFSAERPKGSFSTLEIQRTEQGDSAMYLCASLAHEQFFGPGTRLTVL.

The genes are TRBV4-1 and TRBJ2-5, with D perhaps assigned TRBD1 or TRBD2 (6 bases each). The V end lost 1 base, the J end lost 6 bases, and 12 bases lay between the germline ends. Looked up from germline, CDR1 is MGHRA and CDR2 is YSYEKL. CDR3 size: 14 residues. The CDR3 DNA follows: TGCGCCAGCAGCCAAGGGGGACGGGGGCAGACCCAGTACTTC. This translates into CASSQGGRGQTQYF.

The rearrangement uses TRBV29-1 and TRBJ1-1; tentative D call: TRBD1 (5 bases). The germline V gene has CDR1 SQVTM and CDR2 ANQGSEA. The length of the CDR3 is 12 residues. The ends were cut back, 6 bases at V and 5 bases at J, with 13 bases in the middle. The CDR3 nucleotides read TGCAGCGTACATCAGGGCGGGACTGAAGCTTTCTTT. The encoded protein is CSVHQGGTEAFF.

J is TRBJ1-2 and V is TRBV10-3, with D hard to call. Germline V CDR1 and CDR2: ENHRY, SYGVKD. Trimming stripped 6 bases from V and 4 bases from J, with 21 bases between. The CDR3 runs to 16 residues. CDR3 residues: CAIRGWIGENSYGYTF. The CDR3, as DNA: TGTGCCATCAGGGGGTGGATTGGAGAGAATAGCTATGGCTACACCTTC.

The chain carries TRBV12-3 or TRBV12-4 and TRBJ1-5; D is undetermined. The CDR3 is made up of 15 amino acids. The V end lost 6 bases, the J end lost 3 bases, and 15 bases lay between the germline ends. The CDR3 region is CASSPSRVNNQPQHF. CDR3 sequence (DNA): TGTGCCAGCAGCCCCTCCCGGGTAAACAATCAGCCCCAGCATTTT.

About this clonotype: One junction end disagrees with the germline gene, perhaps due to a read error. This chain connects TRBV6-5 to TRBJ2-4; TRBD1 aligns across 9 bases. The DNA end is more similar to TRBJ2-7, so the J call may be wrong. Germline lookup yields CDR1 MNHEY and CDR2 SVGAGI. CDR3 length: 15 residues. CDR3 sequence reads: CARSPDRGIIYEQYF. The CDR3 DNA reads TGTGCCCGCAGTCCGGACAGGGGCATAATCTACGAGCAGTACTTC.

This chain joins TRBV5-1 and TRBJ2-3; D may correspond to TRBD1 or TRBD2 (6 bases each). The germline gives CDR1 SGHRS, CDR2 YFSETQ. This CDR3 has 14 residues. V was trimmed by 1 base and J by 4 bases, leaving 10 bases between them. The CDR3 coding sequence is TGCGCCAGCAGCTTGTTGAGGGGGGCAGATACGCAGTATTTT. Translation: CASSLLRGADTQYF.

V is TRBV6-5 and J is TRBJ2-3; 7 positions agree with TRBD2. Germline V gene lookup returns CDR1 MNHEY and CDR2 SVGAGI. The junction had 5 bases not matched to a gene; V was cut back by 2 bases and J by 6 bases. This CDR3 comprises 14 residues. CDR3 coding DNA: TGTGCCAGCAGTTACATTCGGGGAGGGGATACGCAGTATTTT. Translated, it gives CASSYIRGGDTQYF.

This rearrangement joins TRBV9 to TRBJ2-6; possibly TRBD1 for D (6 bases). Trimming took off 2 bases at V and 0 bases at J, with 18 bases between the two ends. This CDR3 has 19 amino acids. The V gene's germline CDR1 is SGDLS and CDR2 YYNGEE. CDR3 DNA: TGTGCCAGCAGCGTCCCAGGGGCTACCCTAAACTCTGGGGCCAACGTCCTGACTTTC. Translation: CASSVPGATLNSGANVLTF. The full variable domain, its missing parts supplied by reference TRBV9 and TRBJ2-6, is DSGVTQTPKHLITATGQRVTLRCSPRSGDLSVYWYQQSLDQGLQFLIQYYNGEERAKGNILERFSAQQFPDLHSELNLSSLELGDSALYFCASSVPGATLNSGANVLTFGAGSRLTVL.

This chain joins TRBV29-1 and TRBJ1-4; D is undetermined. Per germline, CDR1 SQVTM and CDR2 ANQGSEA. Trimming took 6 bases from V and 4 from J, leaving 12 bases between them. The CDR3 contains 13 residues. CDR3 loop: CSVSRRNNEKLFF. The CDR3 DNA is TGCAGCGTCTCCCGTCGAAATAATGAAAAACTGTTTTTT.

V and J are TRBV20-1 and TRBJ1-6; TRBD1 might be the D (6 bases). Trimming took 1 base from V and 0 from J, leaving 13 bases between them. This CDR3 comprises 17 residues. Germline V gene lookup returns CDR1 DFQATT and CDR2 SNEGSKA (reference sequence). CDR3 region: CSARVIGDISYNSPLHF. The CDR3 coding sequence is TGCAGTGCTAGAGTAATCGGGGACATCTCCTATAATTCACCCCTCCACTTT.

On this clonotype itself: One end of the junction does not line up with germline, which may come from a read error. The V call is TRBV20-1, the J call TRBJ2-3; D remains ambiguous. The germline CDR1 and CDR2 sequences are DFQATT and SNEGSKA (reference sequence). CDR3 length: 14 residues. The CDR3 is CSARRDQSTDTLYF. The CDR3 DNA reads as TGCAGTGCTAGAAGAGACCAGAGCACAGATACGCTGTATTTT.

In this sample, this clonotype turned up many times. The chain employs TRBV10-3 and TRBJ2-3, with 10 nucleotides matching TRBD2. This CDR3 has 14 residues. V lost 8 bases, J lost 0 bases, and 2 bases stayed unmatched. CDR1 is ENHRY and CDR2 is SYGVKD in the germline V gene. The CDR3 loop is CAIATSGSTDTQYF. The DNA for the CDR3 is TGTGCCATCGCGACTAGCGGGAGCACAGATACGCAGTATTTT.

This clonotype turned up a few times. The J gene is TRBJ2-3, the V gene TRBV20-1; 8 bases line up with TRBD2. CDR3 length equals 15 residues. CDR1 is DFQATT and CDR2 is SNEGSKA in the germline V gene (reference sequence). Losses at the gene ends were 2 bases for V and 2 bases for J; bases not matched to a gene: 6. CDR3 in amino acids: CSARRSGGITDTQYF. As DNA, the CDR3 is TGCAGTGCTAGAAGGTCGGGGGGGATCACAGATACGCAGTATTTT.